This T cell receptor (beta chain) was identified during a study of technical replicates of blood from several donors. Assay: immunoSEQ multiplex PCR; the TCRdb copy retains only in-frame clones and omits some. In the table there are about 81,000 clones, roughly four fifths of which are singletons. CDR1 is KGHSH and CDR2 is LQKENI in the germline V gene. This CDR3 has 15 amino acids. Losses at the gene ends were 6 bases for V and 0 bases for J; bases not matched to a gene: 4. The V call is TRBV18, the J call TRBJ2-7, with 11 nucleotides matching TRBD1. This clonotype was sampled from a human donor in good health. Some clones in this sample may be carry-over from other donors' samples. The sample comprised PBMCs. The DNA for the CDR3 is TGTGCCAGCTCCCGGACAGGGGGCAGCTCCTACGAGCAGTACTTC. It specifies CASSRTGGSSYEQYF. Variable domain in full (rest from reference TRBV18 and TRBJ2-7): NAGVMQNPRHLVRRRGQEARLRCSPMKGHSHVYWYRQLPEEGLKFMVYLQKENIIDESGMPKERFSAEFPKEGPSILRIQQVVRGDSAAYFCASSRTGGSSYEQYFGPGTRLTVT.